These T cell receptor beta chains were read from a single sample in a study of blood T cell repertoires in COVID-19. The method was immunoSEQ multiplex PCR; TCRdb's version includes in-frame clones alone and lacks a portion of them. The sample lists some 81,000 clones, nearly 95% occurring once. Material for sequencing was peripheral blood. All receptors come from a human donor with active COVID-19. The donor label of this sample is uncertain. The CDR3 runs from the conserved cysteine through the conserved F or W. D genes are given only for firm matches. Expanded clones get a size class; other rows say once, few or many, or leave the size out.

DNA,CDR3,J,size,D,V
TGTGCCAGCAGCGCACAGAATGAGCAGTTCTTC,CASSAQNEQFF,TRBJ2-1,-,-,TRBV11-3
TGTGCCAGCAGTTACGGGAGTAGGTACGAGCAGTACTTC,CASSYGSRYEQYF,TRBJ2-7,-,-,TRBV6-5
TGCAGCGCCATAGGTCGACAGGGGGCTGCCAATGAGCAGTTCTTC,CSAIGRQGAANEQFF,TRBJ2-1,-,TRBD1,TRBV29-1
TGTGCCAGCAGCTCGGGACGACAGGGATGGCAGCCCCAGCATTTT,CASSSGRQGWQPQHF,TRBJ1-5,once,TRBD1,TRBV7-2
TGTGCCAGCAGCGAGGGACAGATCTATGGCTACACCTTC,CASSEGQIYGYTF,TRBJ1-2,once,TRBD1,TRBV7-2
TGTGCCAGCAGCTTAGAAGGCGGAACAAAGGGCTACACCTTC,CASSLEGGTKGYTF,TRBJ1-2,-,-,TRBV11-3
TGTGCCAGCAGCGAGCGGACTAGCGGGGGGGGCGAGCAGTTCTTC,CASSERTSGGGEQFF,TRBJ2-1,-,TRBD2,TRBV9
TGCGCCAGCAGCCCTTCTCCGGGGAACACTGAAGCTTTCTTT,CASSPSPGNTEAFF,TRBJ1-1,-,-,TRBV4-1
TGTGCCAGCAGCAAAGGGAGGGGGCAGGGGGGTACCGGGGAGCTGTTTTTT,CASSKGRGQGGTGELFF,TRBJ2-2,-,-,TRBV4-2
TGTGCCAGCGGCCGACAGGCGTACGAGCAGTACTTC,CASGRQAYEQYF,TRBJ2-7,-,-,TRBV11-2
TGTGCCAGCAGCTTAGATCTGGGGGCCGGCGGGGAGACCCAGTACTTC,CASSLDLGAGGETQYF,TRBJ2-5,-,-,TRBV7-8
TGTGCCAGCAGCCCAACGCCCTCAAGACAGGGAGCAATGTATGGCTACACCTTC,CASSPTPSRQGAMYGYTF,TRBJ1-2,once,TRBD1,TRBV7-2
TGTGCCAGCTCACCACCTTCCAGGGCCCATTCACCCCTCCACTTT,CASSPPSRAHSPLHF,TRBJ1-6,-,-,TRBV18
TGTGCCAGCAGCTCGCCGCTAGTTTGGGGGGGCGAGCAGTACTTC,CASSSPLVWGGEQYF,TRBJ2-7,-,TRBD2,TRBV7-9
TGTGCCAGCACCGAAACCCGACAGGGTGACGAAAAACTGTTTTTT,CASTETRQGDEKLFF,TRBJ1-4,-,TRBD1,TRBV6-5
TGCGCCAGCAAGAAGCGGGGGGCGACAGATACGCAGTATTTT,CASKKRGATDTQYF,TRBJ2-3,-,TRBD2,TRBV10-1
TGTGCCAGCCATCCTCTTGCAGGGCGATTCTACGAGCAGTACTTC,CASHPLAGRFYEQYF,TRBJ2-7,-,-,TRBV27